The 9 T cell receptor beta chains reported below all come from one sample, sequenced in a study of blood T cells in healthy people across ages. Then a second PCR, running roughly 7 to 12 cycles, was carried out with a sample-barcoded 5' primer and a J-beta primer mix. A single record per CDR3 protein comes from TCRdb applying MiXCR to the 5' RACE reads. The sample holds approximately 690,000 distinct CDR3 sequences, 40% to 45% seen once. Specimen: blood. These receptors all come from a man at least 80 years old in good health.

A word on this clonotype: Sequence at one end of the junction differs from germline and may be a read error. The chain recombines TRBV7-6 with TRBJ1-1; 7 nucleotides match TRBD1. The CDR3 is made up of 14 amino acids. CDR1 is SGHVS, CDR2 FNYEAQ, per germline. The DNA of the CDR3 is TGTGCCAGCAGCGCGCGACAGGGCATCACTGAAGCCTTCTTT. Amino acid sequence: CASSARQGITEAFF. The full variable domain, its missing parts supplied by reference TRBV7-6 and TRBJ1-1, is GAGVSQSPRYKVTKRGQDVALRCDPISGHVSLYWYRQALGQGPEFLTYFNYEAQQDKSGLPNDRFSAERPEGSISTLTIQRTEQRDSAMYRCASSARQGITEAFFGQGTRLTVV.

There are a few counts of this clonotype. The chain has TRBV5-4 and TRBJ2-3; no definite D call. This CDR3 spans 16 amino acids. In germline, CDR1 is SGHNT, CDR2 YYREEE (reference sequence). V was cut by 0 bases and J by 2 bases, with 13 bases left in between. The CDR3 spells CASSLATRISTDTQYF. DNA for the CDR3: TGTGCCAGCAGCTTGGCCACACGCATATCCACAGATACGCAGTATTTT.

For this clonotype: A much larger clone lies one base from this, so it may be a read error. The chain employs TRBV6-2 or TRBV6-3 and TRBJ2-5; TRBD1 aligns across 8 bases. The end of the DNA aligns better with TRBJ2-7, so the J call may be wrong. CDR1 is MNHEY and CDR2 is SVGEGT in the germline V gene. The CDR3 has 15 amino acids. The CDR3 protein is CASSSAGQVILEQYF. The CDR3 DNA reads TGTGCCAGCAGTTCCGCGGGACAGGTAATTCTCGAGCAGTACTTC.

This clonotype has at least ten counts. The V gene is TRBV7-2, the J gene TRBJ2-5; D call uncertain. The CDR3 has 15 amino acids. The germline gives CDR1 SGHTA, CDR2 FQGNSA. V was cut by 5 bases and J by 7 bases, with 20 bases left in between. The CDR3 protein is CASSPGNTIMGTQYF. The CDR3 DNA sequence: TGTGCCAGCAGCCCAGGAAACACAATTATGGGGACCCAGTACTTC.

This clonotype was found many times. J is TRBJ2-5 and V is TRBV28, with D perhaps matching TRBD2 (6 bases). The CDR3 extends over 14 amino acids. With 5 bases removed from V and 11 bases from J, the gap between germline ends came to 21 bases. Germline V gene data show CDR1 as MDHEN and CDR2 as SYDVKM. The CDR3 sequence: CASSPPASVNEQYF. For the CDR3, the DNA is TGTGCCAGCAGTCCCCCGGCTAGCGTCAATGAGCAGTACTTC. The full variable domain, completed using reference TRBV28 and TRBJ2-5, is DVKVTQSSRYLVKRTGEKVFLECVQDMDHENMFWYRQDPGLGLRLIYFSYDVKMKEKGDIPEGYSVSREKKERFSLILESASTNQTSMYLCASSPPASVNEQYFGPGTRLLVL.

Comments on this clonotype: The germline gene is not matched at one end of the junction; a read error may be the cause. CDR3 protein: CASRVASGSADAQYF. The CDR3 region has the DNA TGTGCCAGCAGGGTTGCCAGCGGGAGTGCAGATGCGCAGTATTTT. The chain has TRBV28 and TRBJ2-3; 8 bases match TRBD2. There are 15 residues in the CDR3. Germline V gene lookup returns CDR1 MDHEN and CDR2 SYDVKM. The full variable domain, its missing parts supplied by reference TRBV28 and TRBJ2-3, is DVKVTQSSRYLVKRTGEKVFLECVQDMDHENMFWYRQDPGLGLRLIYFSYDVKMKEKGDIPEGYSVSREKKERFSLILESASTNQTSMYLCASRVASGSADAQYFGPGTRLTVL.

This clonotype was recorded a few times. The rearrangement uses TRBV20-1 and TRBJ2-5, with a weak D call TRBD1 (5 bases). The V gene lost 5 bases and the J gene lost 2 bases, with 9 bases spanning the gap. CDR3 length equals 12 residues. CDR1 DFQATT and CDR2 SNEGSKA come from the germline V gene (reference sequence). The CDR3 sequence: CSAEGQQETQYF. The CDR3 region has the DNA TGCAGTGCTGAAGGACAACAAGAGACCCAGTACTTC.

This clonotype appeared a few times. This rearrangement joins TRBV24-1 to TRBJ2-5; no reliable D call. The CDR3 spans 13 residues. CDR1 and CDR2 from the germline V gene are KGHDR and SFDVKD. V was trimmed by 8 bases and J by 3 bases, leaving 12 bases between them. The CDR3 spells CATTGSLEETQYF. The CDR3 DNA is TGTGCCACCACAGGCAGCTTAGAAGAGACCCAGTACTTC.

This clonotype was detected many times. The chain employs TRBV25-1 and TRBJ2-1, with 9 bases that match TRBD2. The germline gives CDR1 MGHDK, CDR2 SYGVNS. Trimming took 3 bases from V and 4 from J; bases not matched to a gene: 4. The CDR3 totals 15 residues. CDR3 in amino acids: CASSDGSGGYNEQFF. As DNA, the CDR3 is TGTGCCAGCAGTGATGGTAGCGGGGGATACAATGAGCAGTTCTTC.